Sequencing of this TCR beta chain was carried out in a study of T cell responses to AZD1222 COVID-19 vaccine. Whole-study findings and limits: Unmutated variant regions reportedly attract nearly half of all spike-specific TCRs.

A word on this clone: Its antigen is unidentified.

With V trimmed by 5 bases and J by 2 bases, 4 bases remained unmatched. The CDR3 contains 14 residues. CDR1 and CDR2 (germline): SGHVS, FNYEAQ. The data were produced by immunoSEQ multiplex PCR, yet TCRdb's version contains in-frame clones alone and is incomplete. Of fewer than 150,000 clones in the sample, less than 95% were seen once. The receptor was derived from an adult in good health. The sequencing here drew on peripheral blood, taken on day 0 of AZD1222 vaccination. The gene calls are TRBV7-6 and TRBJ1-1; TRBD1 matches at 8 bases. CDR3 in amino acids: CASSLRGPNTEAFF. The CDR3 DNA reads TGTGCCAGCAGCCTCAGGGGGCCCAACACTGAAGCTTTCTTT.